This TCR beta chain was retrieved from a study of beta chain features in type 1 diabetes. Every bit of the isolated RNA underwent reverse transcription, so sequencing read expressed TCRB transcripts. The protocol was immunoSEQ multiplex PCR, while the TCRdb copy is restricted to in-frame clones and leaves out a portion. The profile shows approximately 200,000 clones, 9.6% of them singletons. There was one heparinised blood draw per donor, averaging around 120 mL. Based on CD45RO/CCR7/CD25/CD127/CD95/CD27, CD4+ regulatory, stem cell-like memory, naive and central memory cells were sorted. Study-level results: HLA influence on TCRB rearrangement stayed unresolved here. The naive, central memory and Treg TCRB repertoires looked more alike in patients than they did in healthy donors.

This clone was detected a few times. Its antigen is not identified. The origin of this receptor is a woman between 18 and 29 years old in good health. The sample consisted of naive CD4+ T cells from blood.

DNA for the CDR3: TGTGCCTGGAGTGTTCCCTGGGGGCTGAAGAGCGAGCAGTACTTC. It translates to CAWSVPWGLKSEQYF. The rearrangement uses TRBV30 and TRBJ2-7; tentatively, D is TRBD1 (6 bases). Trimming took 0 bases from V and 6 from J, leaving 18 bases between them. This CDR3 region has 15 residues. Germline V gives CDR1 GTSNPN, CDR2 SVGIG (reference sequence).